These 8 T cell receptor beta chains were sequenced from one sample in a study of T cell responses to AZD1222 COVID-19 vaccine. Sequencing was performed with immunoSEQ multiplex PCR; in TCRdb, only in-frame clones are kept and a portion is missing. The profile shows about 160,000 clones, 92% of them singletons. The sequences come from peripheral blood, collected on day 0 of MenACWY control vaccination. These receptors were taken from an adult in good health.

This chain connects TRBV15 to TRBJ2-7, with D hard to call. Germline V gene lookup returns CDR1 LNHNV and CDR2 YYDKDF (reference sequence). The CDR3 has 15 amino acids. The V gene lost 1 base and the J gene lost 5 bases, with 15 bases spanning the gap. CDR3 sequence (DNA): TGTGCCACCAGCAGAGTGGAAGACCCGGGCGACGAGCAGTACTTC. Amino acid sequence: CATSRVEDPGDEQYF.

Here the CDR3 reads CASSAGDSYGYTF. The CDR3 nucleotides read TGTGCCAGCAGCGCAGGGGATAGCTATGGCTACACCTTC. The V call is TRBV6-5, the J call TRBJ1-2, with TRBD1 as a possible D gene (6 bases). CDR1 and CDR2 (germline): MNHEY, SVGAGI. The length of the CDR3 is 13 residues. The V gene lost 6 bases and the J gene lost 4 bases, with 12 bases spanning the gap.

This chain connects TRBV7-3 to TRBJ1-1; D possibly corresponds to TRBD1 (6 bases). From germline, CDR1 is SGHTA and CDR2 FQGTGA. The V gene lost 6 bases and the J gene lost 4 bases, with 15 bases spanning the gap. CDR3 length: 14 amino acids. The DNA of the CDR3 is TGTGCCAGCAGTTCAGGGGCGGGAGGCACTGAAGCTTTCTTT. Translation: CASSSGAGGTEAFF.

The V call is TRBV2, the J call TRBJ2-1; no firm D call. The V end lost 8 bases, the J end lost 0 bases, and 17 bases lay between the germline ends. The CDR3 runs 16 residues. Germline values: CDR1 SNHLY, CDR2 FYNNEI. CDR3 amino acids: CASVTPTVSSYNEQFF. CDR3 nucleotide sequence: TGTGCCAGCGTTACCCCGACCGTCAGCTCCTACAATGAGCAGTTCTTC.

V is TRBV30 and J is TRBJ1-1; a possible D gene is TRBD1 (5 bases). This CDR3 spans 12 amino acids. Germline CDR1 and CDR2: GTSNPN and SVGIG (reference sequence). V gave up 5 bases and J gave up 5 bases, with 12 bases separating them. Written as DNA, the CDR3 is TGTGCCTGGGGGGGAAGAATAACTGAAGCTTTCTTT. Translation gives CAWGGRITEAFF.

The chain couples TRBV20-1 to TRBJ2-7, with unresolved D. This CDR3 is 11 amino acids long. Germline V CDR1 and CDR2: DFQATT, SNEGSKA (reference sequence). V lost 0 bases and J lost 8, with 8 bases in between. CDR3: CSARDLRQQYF. In DNA, the CDR3 is TGCAGTGCTAGAGATCTGAGACAGCAGTACTTC.

The chain employs TRBV19 and TRBJ1-5, with a tentative D call TRBD1 (5 bases). CDR3 length: 13 residues. Trimming stripped 1 base from V and 4 bases from J, with 5 bases between. Germline values: CDR1 LNHDA, CDR2 SQIVND (reference sequence). The CDR3, as DNA: TGTGCCAGTAGTATAGGGGGGAATCAGCCCCAGCATTTT. It is translated as CASSIGGNQPQHF.

The J gene is TRBJ1-4, the V gene TRBV4-2, with D possibly TRBD1 on 6 matching bases. The ends were cut back, 2 bases at V and 4 bases at J, with 14 bases in the middle. The CDR3 spans 16 residues. CDR1 is LGHNA and CDR2 is YNFKEQ in the germline V gene. The CDR3 sequence: CASSQMVQGINEKLFF. The CDR3 DNA reads as TGTGCCAGCAGCCAAATGGTACAGGGCATTAATGAAAAACTGTTTTTT.